This TCR beta chain was sequenced during a study of T cells after yellow fever vaccination. The overall study: Fractions of low cell number were prepared using SMART-Seq v4 Ultra Low Input.

5'RACE template switching generated TCR cDNA, adding a universal primer site and UMIs. TCRdb called the 5' RACE reads again in MiXCR, with one record for every CDR3 protein. In the table there are under 700,000 distinct CDR3 sequences, about a sixth of which are singletons. V gave up 4 bases and J gave up 2 bases; unmatched junction bases: 6. CDR1 and CDR2 (germline): MNHEY, SVGAGI. This CDR3 comprises 15 residues. This clonotype was observed a few times. The sequencing used PBMCs, collected 4 to 6 days after the first yellow fever vaccination. The TCR was taken from a man aged 18-30 years who received the YFV17D yellow fever vaccine. This chain uses TRBV6-5 with TRBJ2-3; 7 positions match TRBD2. CDR3 loop: CASSWEGAATDTQYF. The DNA of the CDR3 is TGTGCCAGCAGTTGGGAGGGAGCTGCCACAGATACGCAGTATTTT.